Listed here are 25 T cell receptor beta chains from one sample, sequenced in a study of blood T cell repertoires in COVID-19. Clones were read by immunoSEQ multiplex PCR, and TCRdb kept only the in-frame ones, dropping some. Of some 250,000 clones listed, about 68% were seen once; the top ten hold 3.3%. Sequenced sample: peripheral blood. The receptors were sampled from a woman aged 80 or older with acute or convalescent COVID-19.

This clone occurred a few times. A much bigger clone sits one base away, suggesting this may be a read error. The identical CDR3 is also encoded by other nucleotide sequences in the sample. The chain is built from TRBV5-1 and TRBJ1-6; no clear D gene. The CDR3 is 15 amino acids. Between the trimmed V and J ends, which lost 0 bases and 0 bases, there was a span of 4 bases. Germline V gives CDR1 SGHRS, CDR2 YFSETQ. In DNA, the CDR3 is TGCGCCAGCAGCTTGGATAGCTCCTATAATTCACCCCTCCACTTT. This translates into CASSLDSSYNSPLHF.

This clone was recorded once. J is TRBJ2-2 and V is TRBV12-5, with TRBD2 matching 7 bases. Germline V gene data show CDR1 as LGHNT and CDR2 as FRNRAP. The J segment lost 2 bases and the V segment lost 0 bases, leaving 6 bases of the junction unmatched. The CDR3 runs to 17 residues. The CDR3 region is CASGLVWGRANTGELFF. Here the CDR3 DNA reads TGTGCTAGTGGTTTGGTTTGGGGGAGGGCCAACACCGGGGAGCTGTTTTTT.

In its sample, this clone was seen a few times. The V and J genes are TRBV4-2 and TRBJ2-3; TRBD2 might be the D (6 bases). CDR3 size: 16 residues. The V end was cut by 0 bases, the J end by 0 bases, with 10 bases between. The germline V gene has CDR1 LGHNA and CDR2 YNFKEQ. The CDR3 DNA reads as TGTGCCAGCAGCCAAGATCGACTAGTGAGCACAGATACGCAGTATTTT. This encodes CASSQDRLVSTDTQYF.

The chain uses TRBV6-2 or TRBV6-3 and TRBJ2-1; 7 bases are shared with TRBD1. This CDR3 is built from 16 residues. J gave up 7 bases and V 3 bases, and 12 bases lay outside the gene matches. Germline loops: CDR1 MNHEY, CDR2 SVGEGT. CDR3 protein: CASSYPTGTALNEQFF. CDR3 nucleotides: TGTGCCAGCAGTTATCCTACGGGGACAGCCCTTAATGAGCAGTTCTTC.

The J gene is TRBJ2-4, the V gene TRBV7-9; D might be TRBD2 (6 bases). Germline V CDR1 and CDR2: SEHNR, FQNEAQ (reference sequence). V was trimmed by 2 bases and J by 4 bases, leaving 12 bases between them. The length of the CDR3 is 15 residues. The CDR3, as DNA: TGTGCCAGCAGCTTACAGGACTACTCGAAAAACATTCAGTACTTC. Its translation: CASSLQDYSKNIQYF.

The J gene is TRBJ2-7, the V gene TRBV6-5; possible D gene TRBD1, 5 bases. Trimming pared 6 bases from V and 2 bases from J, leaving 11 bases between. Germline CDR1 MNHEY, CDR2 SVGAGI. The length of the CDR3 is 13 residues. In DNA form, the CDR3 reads TGTGCCAGCAGCCGACAGACAACCTACGAGCAGTACTTC. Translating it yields CASSRQTTYEQYF.

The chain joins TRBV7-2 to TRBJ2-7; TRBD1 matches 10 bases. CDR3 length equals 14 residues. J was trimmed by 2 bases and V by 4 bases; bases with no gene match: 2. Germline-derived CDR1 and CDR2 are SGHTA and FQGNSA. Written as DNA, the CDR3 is TGTGCCAGCAGCTCGACAGGGGGCCCCTACGAGCAGTACTTC. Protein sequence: CASSSTGGPYEQYF. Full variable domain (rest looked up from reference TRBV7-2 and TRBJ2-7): GAGVSQSPSNKVTEKGKDVELRCDPISGHTALYWYRQSLGQGLEFLIYFQGNSAPDKSGLPSDRFSAERTGGSVSTLTIQRTQQEDSAVYLCASSSTGGPYEQYFGPGTRLTVT.

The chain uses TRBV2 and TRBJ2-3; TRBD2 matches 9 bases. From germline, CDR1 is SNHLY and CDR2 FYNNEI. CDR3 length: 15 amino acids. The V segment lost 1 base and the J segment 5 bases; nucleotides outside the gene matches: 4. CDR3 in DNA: TGTGCCAGCAGTGAAGGGGGAGCGGGGGGAGATACGCAGTATTTT. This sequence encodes CASSEGGAGGDTQYF.

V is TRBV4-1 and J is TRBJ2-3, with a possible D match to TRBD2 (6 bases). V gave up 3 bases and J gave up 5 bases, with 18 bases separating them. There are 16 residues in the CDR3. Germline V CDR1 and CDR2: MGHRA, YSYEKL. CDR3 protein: CASSQGRGGMVDTQYF. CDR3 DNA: TGCGCCAGCAGCCAGGGCCGTGGGGGGATGGTAGATACGCAGTATTTT.

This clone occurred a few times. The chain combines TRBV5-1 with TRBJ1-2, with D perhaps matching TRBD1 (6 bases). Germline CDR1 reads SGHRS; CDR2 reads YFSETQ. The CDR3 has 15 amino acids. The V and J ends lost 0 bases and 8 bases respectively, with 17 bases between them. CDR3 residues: CASSLAVTGTGGYTF. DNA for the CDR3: TGCGCCAGCAGCTTGGCGGTTACAGGGACGGGAGGCTACACCTTC. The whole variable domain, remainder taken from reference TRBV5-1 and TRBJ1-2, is KAGVTQTPRYLIKTRGQQVTLSCSPISGHRSVSWYQQTPGQGLQFLFEYFSETQRNKGNFPGRFSGRQFSNSRSEMNVSTLELGDSALYLCASSLAVTGTGGYTFGSGTRLTVV.

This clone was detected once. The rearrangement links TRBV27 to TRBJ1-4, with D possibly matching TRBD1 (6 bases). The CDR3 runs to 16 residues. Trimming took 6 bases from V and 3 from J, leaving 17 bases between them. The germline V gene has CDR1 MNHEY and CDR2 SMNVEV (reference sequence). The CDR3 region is CASSPFDRFSNEKLFF. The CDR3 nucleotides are TGTGCCAGCAGCCCTTTTGACAGGTTTTCTAATGAAAAACTGTTTTTT.

The CDR3 coding sequence is TGTGCCATCAGTGTCGGAGGGCCGAAAGAGACCCAGTACTTC. This sequence encodes CAISVGGPKETQYF. The chain is built from TRBV10-3 and TRBJ2-5, with a weak D call TRBD2 (6 bases). The CDR3 has 14 residues. The germline V gene encodes CDR1 ENHRY and CDR2 SYGVKD. V was pared by 4 bases and J by 3 bases, with 12 bases between.

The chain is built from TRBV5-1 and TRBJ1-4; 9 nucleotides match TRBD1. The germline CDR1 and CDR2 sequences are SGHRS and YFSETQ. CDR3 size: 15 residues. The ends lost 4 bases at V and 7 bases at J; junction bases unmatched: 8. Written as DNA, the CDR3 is TGCGCCAGCAGCATCTCCGGGACAGGGTTTGAAAAACTGTTTTTT. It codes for CASSISGTGFEKLFF.

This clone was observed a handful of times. CDR3 DNA sequence: TGTGCCAGCAGTTTAAACCCCGCGCTAGCAGCTACCGGGGAGCTGTTTTTT. The encoded protein is CASSLNPALAATGELFF. The chain employs TRBV27 and TRBJ2-2, with D perhaps matching TRBD2 (5 bases). Germline lookup yields CDR1 MNHEY and CDR2 SMNVEV (reference sequence). The CDR3 loop spans 17 amino acids. Trimming removed 2 bases at V and 5 bases at J, with 18 bases between.

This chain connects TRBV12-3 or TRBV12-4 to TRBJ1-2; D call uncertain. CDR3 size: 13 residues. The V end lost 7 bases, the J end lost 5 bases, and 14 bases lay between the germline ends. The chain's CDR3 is CASTLGKAYGYTF. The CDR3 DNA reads TGTGCCAGCACCCTCGGGAAGGCGTATGGCTACACCTTC.

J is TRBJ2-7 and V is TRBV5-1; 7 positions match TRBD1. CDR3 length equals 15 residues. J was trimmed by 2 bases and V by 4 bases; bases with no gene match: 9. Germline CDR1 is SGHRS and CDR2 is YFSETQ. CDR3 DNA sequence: TGCGCCAGCAGCCTGACAGGGCCTAAGGCCTACGAGCAGTACTTC. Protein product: CASSLTGPKAYEQYF.

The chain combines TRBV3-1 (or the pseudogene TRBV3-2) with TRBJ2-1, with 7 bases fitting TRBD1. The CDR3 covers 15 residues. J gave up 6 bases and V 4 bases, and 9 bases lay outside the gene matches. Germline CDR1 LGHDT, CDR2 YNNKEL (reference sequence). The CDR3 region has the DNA TGTGCCAGCAGCCGGGACAGAAATCGGTTCAATGAGCAGTTCTTC. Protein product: CASSRDRNRFNEQFF.

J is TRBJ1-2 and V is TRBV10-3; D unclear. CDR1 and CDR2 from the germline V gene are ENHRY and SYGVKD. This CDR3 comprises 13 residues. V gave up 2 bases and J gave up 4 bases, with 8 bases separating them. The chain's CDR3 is CAISERASYGYTF. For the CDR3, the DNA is TGTGCCATCAGTGAGAGAGCTAGCTATGGCTACACCTTC.

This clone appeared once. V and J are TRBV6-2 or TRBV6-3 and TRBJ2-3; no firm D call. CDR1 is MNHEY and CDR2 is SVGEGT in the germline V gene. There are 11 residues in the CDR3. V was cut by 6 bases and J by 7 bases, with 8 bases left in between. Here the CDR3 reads CASSPKYTQYF. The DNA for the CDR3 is TGTGCCAGCAGCCCCAAATATACGCAGTATTTT.

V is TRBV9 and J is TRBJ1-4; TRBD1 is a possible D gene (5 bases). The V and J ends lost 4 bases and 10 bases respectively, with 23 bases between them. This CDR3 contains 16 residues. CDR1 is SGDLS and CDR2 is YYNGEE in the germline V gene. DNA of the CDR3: TGTGCCAGCAGCTCCGAGGGAAGGGGAGGAATAGCAAAACTGTTTTTT. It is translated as CASSSEGRGGIAKLFF.

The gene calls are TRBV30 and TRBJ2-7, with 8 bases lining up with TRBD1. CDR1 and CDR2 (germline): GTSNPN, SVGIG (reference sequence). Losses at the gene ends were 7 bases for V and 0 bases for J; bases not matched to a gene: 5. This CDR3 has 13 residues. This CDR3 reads CAFPGQDSYEQYF. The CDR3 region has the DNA TGTGCCTTTCCGGGACAGGACTCCTACGAGCAGTACTTC.

Here the CDR3 DNA reads TGCGCCAGCAGCTTGAGGGCTAGCGGGAGCTCGGATACGCAGTATTTT. Translation: CASSLRASGSSDTQYF. This chain connects TRBV5-1 to TRBJ2-3; 10 positions match TRBD2. The ends lost 1 base at V and 6 bases at J; junction bases unmatched: 8. CDR1 and CDR2 from the germline V gene are SGHRS and YFSETQ. The CDR3 runs 16 residues.

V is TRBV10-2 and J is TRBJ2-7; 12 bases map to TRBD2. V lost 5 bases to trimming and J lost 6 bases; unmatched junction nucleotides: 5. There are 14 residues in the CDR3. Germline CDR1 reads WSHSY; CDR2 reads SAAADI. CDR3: CASSQTSGRLEQYF. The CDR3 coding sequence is TGCGCCAGCAGTCAGACTAGCGGGAGACTCGAGCAGTACTTC.

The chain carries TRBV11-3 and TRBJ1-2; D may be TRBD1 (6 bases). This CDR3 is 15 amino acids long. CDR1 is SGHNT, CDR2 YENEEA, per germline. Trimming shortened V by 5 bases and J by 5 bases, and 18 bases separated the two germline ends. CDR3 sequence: CASSQRTGRSYGYTF. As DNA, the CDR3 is TGTGCCAGCAGCCAACGTACAGGGCGGTCATATGGCTACACCTTC.

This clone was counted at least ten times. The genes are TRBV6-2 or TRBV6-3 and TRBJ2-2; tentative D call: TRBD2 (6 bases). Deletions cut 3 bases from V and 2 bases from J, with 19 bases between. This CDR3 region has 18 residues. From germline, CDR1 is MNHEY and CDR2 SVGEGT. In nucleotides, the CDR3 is TGTGCCAGCAGTTATCATCGGAGGGCCAAGCCCAACACCGGGGAGCTGTTTTTT. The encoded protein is CASSYHRRAKPNTGELFF.